A single sample is the source of the 4 T cell receptor beta chains below, sequenced in a study of CD8 T cells in Susac syndrome. With random hexamers, reverse transcription was performed on about 0.5 to 1 ug of RNA. MiXCR, applied by TCRdb to the immunoSEQ multiplex PCR reads, yields one record per CDR3 protein. The table records over 150,000 distinct CDR3 sequences, 80% to 95% of them present only once. What was sequenced was CD4+ T cells from PBMCs. These receptors all stem from a human donor with multiple sclerosis.

The chain couples TRBV24-1 to TRBJ1-2, with D unresolved. The V end was cut by 6 bases, the J end by 0 bases, with 10 bases between. The CDR3 spans 14 residues. From germline, CDR1 is KGHDR and CDR2 SFDVKD. CDR3 nucleotides: TGTGCCACCAGTACCGCGGGAACTAACTATGGCTACACCTTC. It translates to CATSTAGTNYGYTF.

The J gene is TRBJ2-1, the V gene TRBV2; 7 bases fit TRBD2. Trimming at V came to 2 bases and at J to 0 bases, leaving 4 bases not matched to a gene. CDR3 size: 16 residues. The germline CDR1 and CDR2 sequences are SNHLY and FYNNEI. CDR3 bases: TGTGCCAGCAGTGAAACAGCTAGCGGCTCCTACAATGAGCAGTTCTTC. It is translated as CASSETASGSYNEQFF.

This chain links TRBV10-2 with TRBJ2-2, with unresolved D. Germline CDR1 WSHSY, CDR2 SAAADI. The V gene lost 0 bases and the J gene lost 11 bases, with 16 bases spanning the gap. The CDR3 sequence is 15 residues long. Here the CDR3 reads CASSESITRIRELFF. The CDR3 nucleotides are TGCGCCAGCAGTGAGTCTATCACGCGTATTAGAGAGCTGTTTTTT.

The chain employs TRBV7-2 and TRBJ1-2; D uncertain. Germline lookup yields CDR1 SGHTA and CDR2 FQGNSA. The CDR3 runs to 15 residues. Trimming shortened V by 2 bases and J by 4 bases, and 14 bases separated the two germline ends. CDR3 sequence (DNA): TGTGCCAGCAGCTTATCGTACGGGAGTTTCTATGGCTACACCTTC. Its translation is CASSLSYGSFYGYTF.